This T cell receptor beta chain was profiled in a study of T-cell memory formation after mild COVID-19 (dated by TCRdb to the early 2020s). About the full investigation: TCR sequence clusters from the two donors were largely donor specific. Two young, previously healthy adult volunteers made up the cohort, one male and one female. Longitudinal TCRalpha and TCRbeta repertoire sequencing tracked T-cell clones expanding and contracting after mild COVID-19 in two donors.

The paper as a whole reports these results and caveats: Some responding clones were detected in pre-infection memory, suggesting pre-existing cross-reactive memory T cells joined the SARS-CoV-2 response. Contracting CD4+ clones were found mainly in CM and EM memory subsets, while CD8+ clones were enriched in EMRA. Clones that contracted from day 15 to 85 showed balanced CD4/CD8 phenotypes, whereas a second wave of clones that expanded from day 15 to 37 leaned towards CD4+. Only a couple of mild cases were covered in the study, and larger cohorts including severe cases with pre-infection samples were considered necessary. The second-wave clones that peaked on day 37 were not confirmed to be SARS-CoV-2 specific.

PBMCs were isolated by Ficoll-Paque density gradient centrifugation. V is cut by 5 bases and J by 4 bases, and the space between the germline ends is 9 bases. The germline V gene sets CDR1 to SQVTM and CDR2 to ANQGSEA. From its cysteine to its phenylalanine, the CDR3 spans 12 amino acids. Of all the DNA, just the CDR3 is kept, 36 bases in frame from base 1. This clonotype was seen ten or more times. It lacks a known antigen. No base quality information exists; no much larger clone differs at one position. Sequencing was carried out with an Illumina NovaSeq 6000. cDNA libraries for TCRalpha and TCRbeta were prepared by 5'RACE using constant-segment primers, with sample barcodes and unique molecular identifiers added. Trizol reagent was used to extract RNA from every sample. The libraries were amplified in two PCR steps, and the second step added a second sample barcode and Illumina TruSeq adapters. The libraries were sequenced on an Illumina NovaSeq using 2 x 150 bp paired-end reads. As for how the authors treated the data: The reads were demultiplexed and collapsed into UMI-guided consensus sequences using migec v1.2.7. Using mixcr v2.1.11, UMI consensuses were aligned to TRA and TRB V and J templates and then assembled into clonotypes. A clonotype was counted as expanded or contracted only if both edgeR and NoisET called the change significant, with noise models trained on biological replicates. For edgeR calls, a false discovery rate-adjusted p below 0.01 and a log2 fold-change threshold of 1 were applied. As an exploratory analysis of dynamics, max-normalized trajectories of the 1000 most abundant clonotypes were examined by PCA with hierarchical clustering. Separately sequenced CD4+ and CD8+ repertoires were used to assign the CD4 or CD8 phenotype of responding clones. TCRdb's own reprocessing of the public reads used fastp at Q25 and MiXCR and kept productive beta chains. CDR3 protein duplicates are merged, each entry listing the most common genes and DNA. The V and J calls were not made by the authors but by TCRdb's processing. The sample profile shows about 560,000 distinct CDR3 sequences; about a fifth of them were found once. The ten largest clones represent under 8.5% of the sample.

This TCR came from an adult woman who had mild COVID-19 (a few samples of this study predate the infection). The sample titles of this study are shuffled in the database, so cell type and time point are left out; the donor was told from shared clones. Sequencing used PBMCs or a T cell subset sorted from them (not recorded which). The rearrangement combines TRBV29-1 with TRBJ2-1; no D segment can be confidently identified. The DNA sequence is as follows: TGCAGCGTTCGTCTCAATTACAATGAGCAGTTCTTC. Translated, it gives CSVRLNYNEQFF.